This TCR beta chain was obtained from a study of T cells in pancreatic ductal adenocarcinoma. Study results and limitations: Blood clonality (about 0.07) did not differ significantly from tumor (about 0.112). Unique clonotypes were 7.5 to 8.5-fold more numerous in blood than in tumor. Tumors hold more CD45RO+ effector T cells, which may bias toward lower diversity.

The selected patients with pancreatic ductal adenocarcinoma had surgery but no neoadjuvant therapy. Concerning this clone: Antigen specificity is unknown.

This table comes from immunoSEQ multiplex PCR, and its TCRdb copy is limited to in-frame clones, with some not included. The table has 15,000 to 20,000 clones, 88% seen once; the top ten hold around 0.94%. Sequencing input: PBMCs. This receptor was obtained from a human donor with pancreatic ductal adenocarcinoma.

The CDR3 DNA sequence: TGCAGTGCTATCAGGGGCGAGCAGTACTTC. Protein sequence: CSAIRGEQYF. V and J are TRBV20-1 and TRBJ2-7; a possible D gene is TRBD1 (6 bases). Per germline, CDR1 DFQATT and CDR2 SNEGSKA (reference sequence). Trimming left V 4 bases short and J 6 bases short, with 7 bases between. The CDR3 extends over 10 amino acids.